One sample yielded the 3 T cell receptor beta chains listed below, sequenced in a study of blood T cells in healthy people across ages (dated by TCRdb to 2013 to 2016). The library was prepared using 5' RACE. TCRdb shows the sequencer as Illumina HiSeq 2500. The second PCR ran for roughly 6 to 11 cycles and used a J-beta primer mix along with a sample-barcoded 5' primer. The public reads were quality trimmed at Q25 with fastp and then assembled into clones with MiXCR by TCRdb, keeping productive beta chains. Rows merge per CDR3 protein into single entries with the most common DNA and genes. This sample comprises hundreds of thousands of distinct CDR3 sequences, about 52% of them detected only once. Of the sample, roughly 30% is held by the ten largest clones. Sequenced sample: blood. The receptor set was obtained from an older woman in good health.

V is TRBV6-1 and J is TRBJ2-5; TRBD2 might be the D (6 bases). Germline lookup yields CDR1 MNHNS and CDR2 SASEGT. Trimming shortened V by 2 bases and J by 6 bases, and 16 bases separated the two germline ends. CDR3 length equals 15 residues. CDR3 in DNA: TGTGCCAGCAGTGAAATAGGAGGAGGGGTGAAGACCCAGTACTTC. This codes for CASSEIGGGVKTQYF.

This clonotype came up a few times. The V call is TRBV20-1, the J call TRBJ2-5; D is uncertain. Germline assignment: CDR1 DFQATT and CDR2 SNEGSKA (reference sequence). The CDR3 is 11 amino acids. Trimming left V 4 bases short and J 11 bases short, with 14 bases between. The CDR3 spells CSANDSPKQYF. The CDR3, as DNA: TGCAGTGCTAATGACTCCCCCAAGCAGTACTTC.

This clonotype was seen a few times. This chain uses TRBV20-1 with TRBJ2-7; 12 bases are shared with TRBD1. Germline V gives CDR1 DFQATT, CDR2 SNEGSKA (reference sequence). V lost 2 bases and J lost 2; bases outside the gene matches: 13. The CDR3 consists of 18 residues. CDR3 residues: CSARLPGQGALGAYEQYF. DNA of the CDR3: TGCAGTGCTAGATTGCCGGGACAGGGGGCTCTGGGGGCCTACGAGCAGTACTTC.